This T cell receptor (beta chain) was sequenced for a study of early T cells in non-severe SARS-CoV-2 infection. Study-level information: Alpha and beta chains were unpaired, from unsorted whole-blood bulk RNA.

Looked up from germline, CDR1 is SGHTA and CDR2 is FQGNSA. The CDR3 runs 16 residues. The V gene end was trimmed by 4 bases and the J gene end by 6 bases; junction bases not matched to a gene: 7. The table lists this clonotype with a few counts. Its antigen is undetermined. Regarding the study as a whole: Using VDJdb, the matching emphasized anti-spike CD8 responses while missing private and CD4 specificities.

cDNA molecules, individually, were tagged with unique molecular identifiers. TCRdb re-derived calls from the 5' RACE reads in MiXCR, one entry per CDR3 protein. Of tens of thousands of distinct CDR3 sequences listed, 6.3% are singletons. Source material: whole blood. This TCR derives from an adult who was a healthcare worker with PCR-confirmed SARS-CoV-2 infection or an uninfected control (not recorded which). The chain combines TRBV7-2 with TRBJ2-2; TRBD2 aligns across 11 bases. The CDR3 DNA follows: TGTGCCAGCAGCTCAAGGCTAGCGGGAGGTTCCGGGGAGCTGTTTTTT. Translated, it gives CASSSRLAGGSGELFF.